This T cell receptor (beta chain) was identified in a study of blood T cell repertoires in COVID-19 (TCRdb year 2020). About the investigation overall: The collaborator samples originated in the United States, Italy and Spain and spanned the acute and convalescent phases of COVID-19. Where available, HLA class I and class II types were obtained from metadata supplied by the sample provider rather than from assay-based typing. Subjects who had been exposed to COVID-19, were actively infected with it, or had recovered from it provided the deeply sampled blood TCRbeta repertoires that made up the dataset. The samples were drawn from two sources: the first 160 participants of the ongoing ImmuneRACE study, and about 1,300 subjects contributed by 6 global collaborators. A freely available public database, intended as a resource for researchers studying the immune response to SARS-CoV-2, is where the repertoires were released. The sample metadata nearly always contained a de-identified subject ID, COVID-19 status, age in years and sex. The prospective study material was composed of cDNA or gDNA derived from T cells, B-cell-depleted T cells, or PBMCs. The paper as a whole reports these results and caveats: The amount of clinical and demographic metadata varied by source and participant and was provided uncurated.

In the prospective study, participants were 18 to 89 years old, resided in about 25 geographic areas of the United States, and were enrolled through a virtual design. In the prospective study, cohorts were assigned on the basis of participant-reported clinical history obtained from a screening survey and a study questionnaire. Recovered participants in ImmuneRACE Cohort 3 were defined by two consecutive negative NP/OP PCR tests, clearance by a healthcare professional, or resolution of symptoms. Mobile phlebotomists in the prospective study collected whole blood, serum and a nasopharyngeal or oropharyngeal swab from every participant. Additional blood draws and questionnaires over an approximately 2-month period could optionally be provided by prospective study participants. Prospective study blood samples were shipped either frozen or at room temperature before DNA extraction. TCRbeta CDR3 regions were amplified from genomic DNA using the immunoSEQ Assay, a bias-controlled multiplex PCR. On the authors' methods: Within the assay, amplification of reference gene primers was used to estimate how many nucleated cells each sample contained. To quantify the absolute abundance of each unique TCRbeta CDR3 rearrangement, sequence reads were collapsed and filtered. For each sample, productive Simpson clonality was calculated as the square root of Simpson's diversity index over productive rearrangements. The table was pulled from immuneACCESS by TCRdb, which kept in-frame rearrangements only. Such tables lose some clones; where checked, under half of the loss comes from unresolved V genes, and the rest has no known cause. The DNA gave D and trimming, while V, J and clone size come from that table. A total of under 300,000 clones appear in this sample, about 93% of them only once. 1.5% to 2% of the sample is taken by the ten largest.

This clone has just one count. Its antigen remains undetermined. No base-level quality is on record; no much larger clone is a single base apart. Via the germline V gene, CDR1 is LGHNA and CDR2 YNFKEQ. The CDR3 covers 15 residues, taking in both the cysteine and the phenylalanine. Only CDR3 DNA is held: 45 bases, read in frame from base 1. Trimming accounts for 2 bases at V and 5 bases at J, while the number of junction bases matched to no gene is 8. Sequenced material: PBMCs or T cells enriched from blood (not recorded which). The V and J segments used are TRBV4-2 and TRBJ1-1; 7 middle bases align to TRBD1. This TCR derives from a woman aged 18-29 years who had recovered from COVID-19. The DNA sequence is TGTGCCAGCAGCCAATCGCAGGGGGTATGGACTGAAGCTTTCTTT. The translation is CASSQSQGVWTEAFF.